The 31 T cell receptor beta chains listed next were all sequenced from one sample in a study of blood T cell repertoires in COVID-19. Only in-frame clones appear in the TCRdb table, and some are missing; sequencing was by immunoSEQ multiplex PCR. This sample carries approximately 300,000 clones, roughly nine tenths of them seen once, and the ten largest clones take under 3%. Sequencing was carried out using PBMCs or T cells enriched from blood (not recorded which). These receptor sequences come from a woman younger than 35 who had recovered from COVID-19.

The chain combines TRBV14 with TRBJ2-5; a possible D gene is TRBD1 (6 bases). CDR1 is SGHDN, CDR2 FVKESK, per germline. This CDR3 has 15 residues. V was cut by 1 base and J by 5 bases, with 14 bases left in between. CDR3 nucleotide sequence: TGTGCCAGCAGCCAAGCACAGGGACGGTCCGAGACCCAGTACTTC. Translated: CASSQAQGRSETQYF.

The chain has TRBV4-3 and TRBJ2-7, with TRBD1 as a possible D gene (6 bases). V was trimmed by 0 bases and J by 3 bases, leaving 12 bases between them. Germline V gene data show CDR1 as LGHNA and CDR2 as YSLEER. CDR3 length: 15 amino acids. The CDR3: CASSQDWDKLYEQYF. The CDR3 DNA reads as TGCGCCAGCAGCCAAGATTGGGACAAACTCTACGAGCAGTACTTC.

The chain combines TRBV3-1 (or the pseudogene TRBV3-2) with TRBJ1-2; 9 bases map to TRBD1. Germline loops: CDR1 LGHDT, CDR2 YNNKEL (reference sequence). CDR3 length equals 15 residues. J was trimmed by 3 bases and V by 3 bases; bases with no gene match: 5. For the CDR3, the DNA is TGTGCCAGCAGCCAGAGCACAGGGGGCGACTATGGCTACACCTTC. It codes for CASSQSTGGDYGYTF.

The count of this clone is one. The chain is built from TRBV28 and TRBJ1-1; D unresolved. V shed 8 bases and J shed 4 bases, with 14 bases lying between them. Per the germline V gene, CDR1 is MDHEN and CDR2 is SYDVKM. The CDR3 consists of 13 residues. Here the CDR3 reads CASSTFGVTEAFF. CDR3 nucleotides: TGTGCCAGCTCTACGTTCGGAGTCACTGAAGCTTTCTTT.

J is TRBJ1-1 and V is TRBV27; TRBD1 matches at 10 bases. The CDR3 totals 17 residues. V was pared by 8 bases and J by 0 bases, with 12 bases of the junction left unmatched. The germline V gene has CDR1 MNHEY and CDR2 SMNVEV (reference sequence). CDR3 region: CASLGTRTGGVNTEAFF. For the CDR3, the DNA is TGTGCCAGCCTGGGAACTAGGACAGGGGGAGTGAACACTGAAGCTTTCTTT.

The CDR3 sequence: CASSYGGGALETQYF. CDR3 nucleotides: TGTGCCAGCAGTTACGGAGGGGGGGCGTTAGAGACCCAGTACTTC. The chain carries TRBV6-2 or TRBV6-3 and TRBJ2-5; TRBD2 might be the D (7 bases). V lost 2 bases and J 4 bases, leaving 14 bases between the germline ends. CDR3 length: 15 amino acids. Germline V lookup: CDR1 MNHEY, CDR2 SVGEGT.

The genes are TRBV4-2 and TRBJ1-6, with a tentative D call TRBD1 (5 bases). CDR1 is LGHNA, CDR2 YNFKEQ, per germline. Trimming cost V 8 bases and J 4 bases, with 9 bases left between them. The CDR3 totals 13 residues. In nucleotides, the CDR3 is TGTGCCAGCGTTGGGGGGTATAATTCACCCCTCCACTTT. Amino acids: CASVGGYNSPLHF.

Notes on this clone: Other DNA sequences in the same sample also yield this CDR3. The CDR3 loop is CASSSGTETYEQYF. CDR3 bases: TGCGCCAGCAGCAGTGGAACAGAAACCTACGAGCAGTACTTC. The rearrangement uses TRBV4-3 and TRBJ2-7; D unclear. The V gene lost 5 bases and the J gene lost 2 bases, with 13 bases spanning the gap. This CDR3 spans 14 amino acids. Germline V gene lookup returns CDR1 LGHNA and CDR2 YSLEER.

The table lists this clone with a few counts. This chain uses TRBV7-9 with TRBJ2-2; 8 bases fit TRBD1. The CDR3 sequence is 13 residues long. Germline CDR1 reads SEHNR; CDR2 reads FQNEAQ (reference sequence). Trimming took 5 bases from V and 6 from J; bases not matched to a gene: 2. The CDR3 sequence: CASSDRGSGELFF. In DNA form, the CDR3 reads TGTGCCAGCAGCGACAGGGGTTCCGGGGAGCTGTTTTTT. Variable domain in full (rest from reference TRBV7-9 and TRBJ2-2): DTGVSQNPRHKITKRGQNVTFRCDPISEHNRLYWYRQTLGQGPEFLTYFQNEAQLEKSRLLSDRFSAERPKGSFSTLEIQRTEQGDSAMYLCASSDRGSGELFFGEGSRLTVL.

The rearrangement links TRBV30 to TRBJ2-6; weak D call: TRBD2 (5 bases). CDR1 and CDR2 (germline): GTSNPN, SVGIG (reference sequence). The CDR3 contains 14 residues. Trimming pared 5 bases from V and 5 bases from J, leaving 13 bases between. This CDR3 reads CAWVGSDWANVLTF. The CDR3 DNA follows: TGTGCCTGGGTAGGGAGCGACTGGGCCAACGTCCTGACTTTC.

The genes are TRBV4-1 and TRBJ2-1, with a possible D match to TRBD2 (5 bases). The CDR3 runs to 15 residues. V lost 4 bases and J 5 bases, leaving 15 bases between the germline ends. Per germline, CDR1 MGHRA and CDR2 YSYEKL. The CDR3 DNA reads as TGCGCCAGCAGCCCCGAGGAGGATTCAAACAATGAGCAGTTCTTC. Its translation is CASSPEEDSNNEQFF.

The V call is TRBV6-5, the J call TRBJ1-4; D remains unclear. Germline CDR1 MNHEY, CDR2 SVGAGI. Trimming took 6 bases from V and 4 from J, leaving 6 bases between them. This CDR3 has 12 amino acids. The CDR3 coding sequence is TGTGCCAGCAGCGGTGTTAATGAAAAACTGTTTTTT. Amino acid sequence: CASSGVNEKLFF.

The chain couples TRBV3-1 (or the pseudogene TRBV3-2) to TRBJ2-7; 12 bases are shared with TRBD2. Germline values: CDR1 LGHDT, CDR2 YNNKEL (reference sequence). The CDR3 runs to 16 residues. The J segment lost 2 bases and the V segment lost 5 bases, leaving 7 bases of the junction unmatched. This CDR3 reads CASSARLAGGTYEQYF. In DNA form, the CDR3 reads TGTGCCAGCAGCGCACGGCTAGCGGGAGGGACCTACGAGCAGTACTTC.

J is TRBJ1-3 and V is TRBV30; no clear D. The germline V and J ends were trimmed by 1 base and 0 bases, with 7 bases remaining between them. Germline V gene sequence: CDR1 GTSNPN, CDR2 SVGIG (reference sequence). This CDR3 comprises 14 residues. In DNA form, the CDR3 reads TGTGCCTGGAGTGAGAACAGCTCTGGAAACACCATATATTTT. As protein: CAWSENSSGNTIYF.

The CDR3 loop reads CASMEAGGYPGELFF. The CDR3, as DNA: TGTGCCAGCATGGAGGCGGGGGGTTATCCCGGGGAGCTGTTTTTT. The chain combines TRBV7-2 with TRBJ2-2; the match to TRBD2 covers 8 bases. The CDR3 extends over 15 amino acids. V trimming: 7 bases; J trimming: 6 bases; junction bases outside the gene matches: 10. CDR1 is SGHTA, CDR2 FQGNSA, per germline.

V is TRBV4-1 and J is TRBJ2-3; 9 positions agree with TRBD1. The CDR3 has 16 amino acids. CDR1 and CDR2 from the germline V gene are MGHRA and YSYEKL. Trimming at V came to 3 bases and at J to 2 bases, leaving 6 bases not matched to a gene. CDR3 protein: CASSQWTGAATDTQYF. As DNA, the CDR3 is TGCGCCAGCAGCCAGTGGACAGGGGCCGCCACAGATACGCAGTATTTT.

The CDR3 nucleotides read TGTGCCAGCAGCTCGGAGACAGCCTATGGCTACACCTTC. Translating it yields CASSSETAYGYTF. The V and J genes are TRBV7-8 and TRBJ1-2; D is perhaps TRBD1 (5 bases). Germline CDR1 reads SGHVS; CDR2 reads FQNEAQ. The V end lost 4 bases, the J end lost 4 bases, and 10 bases lay between the germline ends. CDR3 length: 13 residues.

The CDR3 DNA reads TGTGCCAGCAGCTCCCTCTACTCTCAGCCCCAGCATTTT. Its translation: CASSSLYSQPQHF. The chain joins TRBV12-3 or TRBV12-4 to TRBJ1-5; D is uncertain. Trimming removed 6 bases at V and 6 bases at J, with 12 bases between. CDR3 length: 13 residues.

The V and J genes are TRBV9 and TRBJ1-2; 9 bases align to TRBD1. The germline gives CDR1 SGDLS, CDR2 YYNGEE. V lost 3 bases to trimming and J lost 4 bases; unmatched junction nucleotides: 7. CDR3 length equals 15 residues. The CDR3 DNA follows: TGTGCCAGCAGCGCCCACAGGGGGCATATCTATGGCTACACCTTC. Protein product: CASSAHRGHIYGYTF.

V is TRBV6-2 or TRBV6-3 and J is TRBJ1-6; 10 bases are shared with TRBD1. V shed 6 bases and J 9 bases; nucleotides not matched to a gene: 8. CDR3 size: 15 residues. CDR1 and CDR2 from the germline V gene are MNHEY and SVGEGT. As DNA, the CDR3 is TGTGCCAGCAGCGACGCTGACAGGGGGCTTTCACCCCTCCACTTT. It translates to CASSDADRGLSPLHF.

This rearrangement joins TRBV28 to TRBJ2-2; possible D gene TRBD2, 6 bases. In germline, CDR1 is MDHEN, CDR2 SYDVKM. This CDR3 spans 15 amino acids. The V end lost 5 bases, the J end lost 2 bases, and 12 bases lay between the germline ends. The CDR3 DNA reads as TGTGCCAGCAGTCCAGGGACTGGAAACACCGGGGAGCTGTTTTTT. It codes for CASSPGTGNTGELFF.

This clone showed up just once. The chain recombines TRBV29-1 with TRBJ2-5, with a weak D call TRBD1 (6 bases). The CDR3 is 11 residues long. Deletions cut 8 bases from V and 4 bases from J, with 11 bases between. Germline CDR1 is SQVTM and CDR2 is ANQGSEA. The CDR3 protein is CSTYRVETQYF. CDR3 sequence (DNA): TGCAGCACCTACAGGGTAGAGACCCAGTACTTC.

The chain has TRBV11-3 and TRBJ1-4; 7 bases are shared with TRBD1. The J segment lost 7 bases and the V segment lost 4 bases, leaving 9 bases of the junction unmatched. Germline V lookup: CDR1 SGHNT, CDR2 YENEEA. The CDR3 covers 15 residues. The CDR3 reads CASSSTTGVGEKLFF. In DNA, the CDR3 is TGTGCCAGCAGCTCAACAACAGGGGTTGGTGAAAAACTGTTTTTT.

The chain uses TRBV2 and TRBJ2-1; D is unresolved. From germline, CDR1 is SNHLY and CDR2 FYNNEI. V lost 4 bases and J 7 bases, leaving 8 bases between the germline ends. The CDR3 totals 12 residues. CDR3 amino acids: CASSGWPNEQFF. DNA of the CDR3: TGTGCCAGCAGTGGGTGGCCTAATGAGCAGTTCTTC.

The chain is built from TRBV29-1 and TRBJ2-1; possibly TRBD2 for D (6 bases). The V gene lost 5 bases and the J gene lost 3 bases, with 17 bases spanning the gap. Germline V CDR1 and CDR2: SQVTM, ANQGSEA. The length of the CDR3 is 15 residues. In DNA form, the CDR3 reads TGCAGCGTTTTTTCCCGGGAGAAGGTCTACAATGAGCAGTTCTTC. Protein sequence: CSVFSREKVYNEQFF.

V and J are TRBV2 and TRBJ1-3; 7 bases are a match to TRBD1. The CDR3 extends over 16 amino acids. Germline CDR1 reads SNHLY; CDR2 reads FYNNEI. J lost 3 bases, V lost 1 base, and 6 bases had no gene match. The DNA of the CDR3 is TGTGCCAGCAGTGAAGTGAGGGGGCGAAGTGGAAACACCATATATTTT. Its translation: CASSEVRGRSGNTIYF.

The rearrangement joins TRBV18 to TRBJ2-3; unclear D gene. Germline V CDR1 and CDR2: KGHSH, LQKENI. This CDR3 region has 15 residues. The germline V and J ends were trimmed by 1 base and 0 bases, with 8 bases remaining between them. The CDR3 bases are TGTGCCAGCTCACCACGGGCAGATAGCACAGATACGCAGTATTTT. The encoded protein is CASSPRADSTDTQYF.

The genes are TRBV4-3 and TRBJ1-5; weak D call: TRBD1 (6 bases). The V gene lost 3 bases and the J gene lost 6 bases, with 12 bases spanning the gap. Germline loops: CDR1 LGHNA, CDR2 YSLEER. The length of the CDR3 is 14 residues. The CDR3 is CASSHTGTGQPQHF. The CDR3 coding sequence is TGCGCCAGCAGCCATACAGGGACCGGTCAGCCCCAGCATTTT.

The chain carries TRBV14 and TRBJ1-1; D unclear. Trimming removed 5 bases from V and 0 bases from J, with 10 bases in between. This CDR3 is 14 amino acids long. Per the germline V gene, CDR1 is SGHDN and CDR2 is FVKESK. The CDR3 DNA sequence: TGTGCCAGCAGCGCCCAGATCATGAACACTGAAGCTTTCTTT. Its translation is CASSAQIMNTEAFF.

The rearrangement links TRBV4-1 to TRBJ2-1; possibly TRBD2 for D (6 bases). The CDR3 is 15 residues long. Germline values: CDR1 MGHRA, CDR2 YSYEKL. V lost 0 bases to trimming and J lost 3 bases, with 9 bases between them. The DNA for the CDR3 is TGCGCCAGCAGCCAAGAGGGAGGAGGCTACAATGAGCAGTTCTTC. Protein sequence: CASSQEGGGYNEQFF.

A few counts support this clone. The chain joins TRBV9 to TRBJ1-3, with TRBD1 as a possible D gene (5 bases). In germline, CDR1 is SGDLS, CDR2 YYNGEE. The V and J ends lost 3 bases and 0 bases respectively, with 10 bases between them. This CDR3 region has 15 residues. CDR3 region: CASSARDLSGNTIYF. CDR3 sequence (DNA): TGTGCCAGCAGCGCGCGGGACCTCTCTGGAAACACCATATATTTT.